What follows are 10 T cell receptor beta chains derived from one specimen sequenced in a study of tumor and adjacent non-tumor tissue in lung cancer. RNA was extracted from bulk tissue without any cell sorting. Distant lung tissue was collected more than 3 cm away from the tumor edge. Three rounds of nested PCR, following a modified ARM-PCR protocol, produced the TCRbeta library. TCRdb re-analysed the multiplex PCR reads in MiXCR, keeping a single row per CDR3 protein. The repertoire holds roughly 49,000 distinct CDR3 sequences, with 74% as singletons. The sample was distant non-tumor lung tissue. The receptors here all came from a woman in her fifties or sixties with non-small cell lung cancer.

To note about this clonotype: Relative to the germline gene, one junction end is altered; a read error may explain this. J is TRBJ2-7 and V is TRBV11-2, with D possibly being TRBD1 (6 bases). CDR1 and CDR2 (germline): SGHAT, FQNNGV. CDR3 length: 14 amino acids. The CDR3 coding sequence is TGTGCCGGCAGCTTACCAACAGGGCGATACGAGCAGTACTTC. Its translation is CAGSLPTGRYEQYF.

Note on this clonotype: One end of the junction varies from germline; a read error may be responsible. The rearrangement uses TRBV4-3 and TRBJ2-1; D call uncertain. The CDR3 sequence is 16 residues long. Germline lookup yields CDR1 LGHNA and CDR2 YSLEER. The CDR3 coding sequence is TGCGCCAGCAGCCTTAGGATTCAATACGCCTACAATGTGCAGTTCTTC. It translates to CASSLRIQYAYNVQFF.

Notes on this clonotype: A much larger clone differs by one base, so this may be a read error. The DNA is omitted, as the CDR3 cannot be located on it reliably, and the CDR3 follows TCRdb's listing. The rearrangement uses TRBV9 and TRBJ2-3; the table's D gene call, TRBD1, was not cross checked with the DNA. The CDR3 length equals 17 residues, ends included. Per germline, CDR1 SGDLS and CDR2 YYNGEE. CDR3 residues: CASSVGVVGGGADTHYF.

In this sample, this clonotype turned up a few times. The chain links TRBV5-1 to TRBJ2-2, with D hard to call. V lost 3 bases and J lost 3, with 12 bases in between. CDR3 length: 15 residues. Germline assignment: CDR1 SGHRS and CDR2 YFSETQ. The CDR3: CASSSTRLDTGELFF. CDR3 nucleotide sequence: TGCGCCAGCAGCTCGACCAGGCTAGACACCGGGGAGCTGTTTTTT.

The chain has TRBV12-3 or TRBV12-4 and TRBJ1-2, with D perhaps TRBD1 (6 bases). V was pared by 5 bases and J by 8 bases, with 12 bases between. CDR3 length equals 12 residues. CDR3 DNA sequence: TGTGCCAGCAGTAAGGGGGGAAGAGGCTACACCTTC. It is translated as CASSKGGRGYTF.

For this clonotype: No conserved phenylalanine or tryptophan ends this CDR3, so it is likely a read error. V and J are TRBV11-2 and TRBJ2-7; 8 bases are shared with TRBD2. In germline, CDR1 is SGHAT, CDR2 FQNNGV. The CDR3 runs to 16 residues. The CDR3 sequence: CVSRLGYAGGPYEQYC. In DNA form, the CDR3 reads TGTGTCAGCAGGTTAGGATACGCGGGGGGCCCCTACGAGCAGTACTGC.

With respect to this clonotype: Just one base apart from a much larger clone, this may be a read error. V usage is TRBV7-9 and J usage is TRBJ2-1, with 7 bases that match TRBD2. From germline, CDR1 is SEHNR and CDR2 FQNEAQ (reference sequence). The CDR3 totals 14 residues. CDR3 residues: CASRDGLEVNVQFF. The CDR3 DNA reads as TGTGCCAGCAGAGATGGACTAGAGGTAAATGTGCAGTTCTTC. The complete variable domain, with remaining parts taken from reference TRBV7-9 and TRBJ2-1, reads DTGVSQNPRHKITKRGQNVTFRCDPISEHNRLYWYRQTLGQGPEFLTYFQNEAQLEKSRLLSDRFSAERPKGSFSTLEIQRTEQGDSAMYLCASRDGLEVNVQFFGPGTRLTVL.

Worth noting for this clonotype: The junction differs from germline at one of its ends, possibly a read error. This sequence joins TRBV28 and TRBJ1-2; 9 bases line up with TRBD1. Germline-derived CDR1 and CDR2 are MDHEN and SYDVKM. There are 14 residues in the CDR3. CDR3 nucleotides: TGTGCCAGGAGTTCCCGGGACAGGGTGCGTGGCGACACCTTC. It specifies CARSSRDRVRGDTF.

There are many counts of this clonotype. The chain has TRBV24-1 and TRBJ2-1, with TRBD1 matching 11 bases. Germline CDR1 and CDR2: KGHDR and SFDVKD. Trimming removed 2 bases from V and 3 bases from J; junction bases left unmatched: 2. The CDR3 sequence is 16 residues long. The DNA for the CDR3 is TGTGCCACCAGTGATTGGGGACAGGGGGGCTACAATGAGCAGTTCTTC. The encoded protein is CATSDWGQGGYNEQFF.

This clonotype was found many times. The chain is built from TRBV6-6 and TRBJ2-1, with D possibly TRBD2 on 5 matching bases. Looked up from germline, CDR1 is MNHNY and CDR2 is SVGAGI (reference sequence). CDR3 length: 14 residues. Trimming pared 2 bases from V and 6 bases from J, leaving 11 bases between. Here the CDR3 DNA reads TGTGCCAGCAGTTACGAGGGAGCCTTCAATGAGCAGTTCTTC. Translated: CASSYEGAFNEQFF.